The clone carrying this T cell receptor (beta chain) was found once. Its target is unknown. The entry originates in a study of shared clonotypes between healthy human individuals. General observations from the study: Among the subsets, naive ones generally showed larger estimated richness than memory ones.

Using immunoSEQ multiplex PCR, the repertoire was profiled, and TCRdb retains in-frame clones only, with some absent. Of approximately 530,000 clones listed, 90% to 96% are singletons. Researchers partitioned CD4+ cells into CD45RA+ naive and CD45RA-negative memory subsets. The clonotype was recovered from a woman in her thirties in good health. The specimen sequenced was naive CD4+ T cells sorted from blood. Subset denoted: CD45RA+ positively selected.

CDR3 in amino acids: CASGPYSPLHF. DNA for the CDR3: TGCGCCAGTGGTCCGTATTCACCCCTCCACTTT. The J gene is TRBJ1-6, the V gene TRBV4-1; D is unresolved. Between the trimmed V and J ends, which lost 9 bases and 8 bases, there was a span of 8 bases. Germline CDR1 MGHRA, CDR2 YSYEKL. The CDR3 is 11 residues long.